The clone carrying this TCR beta chain was seen more than once but under ten times. The antigen is unknown. The data stem from a study of a mutant IDH1 vaccine in newly diagnosed glioma. The wider study: Treatment recipients were about 62% male and around 40% female, and their mean age was around 37 years. V12 fell at week 35 and V13, the study end, at week 47.

V was clipped by 0 bases and J by 5 bases, with 8 bases between them. The V gene's germline CDR1 is SGDLS and CDR2 YYNGEE. The CDR3 is 13 amino acids. Time point: week 47, end of study. Each dose delivered 300 ug of mutant IDH1 20-mer peptide subcutaneously with imiquimod. The patients received vaccinations eight times, in weeks 1, 3, 5, 7, 11, 15, 19 and 23. TCRdb keeps only in-frame clones here, not all; method: immunoSEQ multiplex PCR. In the table there are 56,000 or so clones, approximately 71% of which are singletons. The V call is TRBV9, the J call TRBJ1-1; D is uncertain. The source is a middle-aged man with glioma. The starting material was PBMCs, obtained from a glioma patient whose treatment included an IDH1 peptide vaccine. CDR3 region: CASSVEQSTEAFF. The CDR3 DNA reads as TGTGCCAGCAGCGTAGAACAGAGTACTGAAGCTTTCTTT.